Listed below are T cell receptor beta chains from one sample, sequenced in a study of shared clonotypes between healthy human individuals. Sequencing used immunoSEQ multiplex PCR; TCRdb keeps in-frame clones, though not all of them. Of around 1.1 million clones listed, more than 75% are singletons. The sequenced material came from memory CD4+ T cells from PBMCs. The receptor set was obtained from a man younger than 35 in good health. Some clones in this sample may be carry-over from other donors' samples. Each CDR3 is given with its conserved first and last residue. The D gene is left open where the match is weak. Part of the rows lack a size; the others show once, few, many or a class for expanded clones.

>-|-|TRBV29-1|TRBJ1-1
TGCAGCGTTCCAGGGGAGACTGAAGCTTTCTTT
CSVPGETEAFF
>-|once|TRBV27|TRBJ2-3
TGTGCCAGCAGTTTATTGGGCTTAACTAGCACAGATACGCAGTATTTT
CASSLLGLTSTDTQYF
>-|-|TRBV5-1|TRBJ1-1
TGCGCCAGCAAAAGAGAGACAGGCGATACTCTAGCTTTCTTT
CASKRETGDTLAFF
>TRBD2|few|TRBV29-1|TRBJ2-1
TGCAGCGTTGGGCCTAGCGGGAGGGCCGAGTTCTTC
CSVGPSGRAEFF
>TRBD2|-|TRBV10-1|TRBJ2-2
TGCGCCAGCAGTGAGCAACGGACTAGCGGACCAAACACCGGGGAGCTGTTTTTT
CASSEQRTSGPNTGELFF
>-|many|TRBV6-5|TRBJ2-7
TGTGCCAGCAGGAGGGCGGGATTGCCTGGCGAGCAGTACTTC
CASRRAGLPGEQYF
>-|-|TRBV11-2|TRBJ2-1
TGTGCCAGCAGCCAGGCCCGGCTAGCCCGCGAGCAGTTCTTC
CASSQARLAREQFF
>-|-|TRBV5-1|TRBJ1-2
TGCGCCAGCAGCTTGGATCGGGGAATCGGCTACACCTTC
CASSLDRGIGYTF
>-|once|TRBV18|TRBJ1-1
TGTGCCTGCTCACCCAGTGTGGGCACTGAAGCTTTCTTT
CACSPSVGTEAFF
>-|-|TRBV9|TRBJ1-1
TGTGCCAGCAGCAGGACAAGTAGTTTGAACACTGAAGCTTTCTTT
CASSRTSSLNTEAFF
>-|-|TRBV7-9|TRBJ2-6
TGTGCCAGCAGCCGTATGCCCAGCTCTGGGGCCAACGTCCTGACTTTC
CASSRMPSSGANVLTF
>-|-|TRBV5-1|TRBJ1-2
TGCGCCAGCAGCTTGGGTACAGCTAACTATGGCTACACCTTC
CASSLGTANYGYTF
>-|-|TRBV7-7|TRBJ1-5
TGTGCCAGCAGCCTTAAGGTTGACATTCCTCAGCCCCAGCATTTT
CASSLKVDIPQPQHF
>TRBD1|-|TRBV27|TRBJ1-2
TGTGCCAGCCTACCGCGGACAGGGTACTATGGCTACACCTTC
CASLPRTGYYGYTF
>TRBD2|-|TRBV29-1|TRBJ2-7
TGCAGCGTTGAATTTTCGGGTGGACTAGCGGGAGGGGACAACGAGCAGTACTTC
CSVEFSGGLAGGDNEQYF
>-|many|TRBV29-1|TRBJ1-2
TGCAGCGTTGCGTCGTCGGGGGGCGGCTATGGCTACACCTTC
CSVASSGGGYGYTF
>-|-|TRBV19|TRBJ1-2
TGTGCCAGTACTACGTCAATAGGACGCGTTTATGGCTACACCTTC
CASTTSIGRVYGYTF